This TCR beta chain was identified in a study of control samples from healthy donors and cancer patients (dated by TCRdb to the early 2020s). As regards this clone: Its antigen is currently not known. Nothing much larger sits one base from this clone, and base qualities are not available.

Libraries were made using the immunoSEQ multiplex PCR assay. The table comes from immuneACCESS by way of TCRdb, which keeps in-frame sequences with V and J called. Part of the clones is missing from these tables; in studies checked, under half for an unresolved V gene and the rest for unknown reasons. The table for this sample lists approximately 100,000 clones; 90% of them were counted only once. The ten largest clones capture about 4% of the sample. CDR1 LNHDA and CDR2 SQIVND were looked up in the germline V gene (reference sequence). V loses 3 bases at its end and J loses 4 bases; junction bases beyond the gene matches: 8. Including cysteine and phenylalanine, the CDR3 has 16 amino acids. The kept DNA is CDR3 alone, 48 bases in frame from the first base.

The specimen sequenced was blood. In this chain, TRBV19 is recombined with TRBJ2-5, with 10 junctional bases fitting TRBD1. The source of this sequence is a woman between 18 and 29 years old in good health. For the CDR3, the sequence is CASSMPSTGGLETQYF. The DNA reads as follows: TGTGCCAGTAGTATGCCTTCGACAGGGGGCTTAGAGACCCAGTACTTC.